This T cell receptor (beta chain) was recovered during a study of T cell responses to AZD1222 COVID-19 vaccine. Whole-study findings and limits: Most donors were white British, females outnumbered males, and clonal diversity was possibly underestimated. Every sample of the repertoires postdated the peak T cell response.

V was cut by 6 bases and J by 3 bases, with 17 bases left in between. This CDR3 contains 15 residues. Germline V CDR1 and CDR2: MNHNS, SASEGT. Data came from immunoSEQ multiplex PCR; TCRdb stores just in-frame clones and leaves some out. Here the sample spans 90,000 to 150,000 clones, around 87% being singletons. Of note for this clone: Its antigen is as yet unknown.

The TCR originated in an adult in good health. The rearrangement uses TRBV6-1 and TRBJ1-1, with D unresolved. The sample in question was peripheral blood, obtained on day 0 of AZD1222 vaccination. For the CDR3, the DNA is TGTGCCAGCAGAAAACGGACGGTTCGGGACACTGAAGCTTTCTTT. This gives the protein CASRKRTVRDTEAFF.